One and the same sample provided the 10 T cell receptor beta chains below, sequenced in a study of blood T cell repertoires in COVID-19. Generated by immunoSEQ multiplex PCR, the TCRdb table keeps only in-frame clones and is missing some. The data contain around 64,000 clones, roughly 89% of them seen just once; the ten biggest clones take up roughly 9%. The specimen sequenced was peripheral blood. Receptor source: a human donor in a cohort sampled during active COVID-19.

This chain uses TRBV28 with TRBJ1-4; no firm D call. CDR1 and CDR2 (germline): MDHEN, SYDVKM. With 3 bases removed from V and 7 bases from J, the gap between germline ends came to 9 bases. CDR3 length equals 13 residues. The CDR3 loop reads CASSLRAPEKLFF. CDR3 coding DNA: TGTGCCAGCAGTTTGCGGGCCCCTGAAAAACTGTTTTTT.

The chain combines TRBV28 with TRBJ2-2, with 8 bases fitting TRBD1. The CDR3 covers 13 residues. The germline gives CDR1 MDHEN, CDR2 SYDVKM. V shed 6 bases, J shed 7 bases, and the junction held 4 bases outside the gene matches. This CDR3 reads CASSDRGVGELFF. DNA of the CDR3: TGTGCCAGCAGCGACAGGGGTGTCGGGGAGCTGTTTTTT.

The V and J genes are TRBV6-4 and TRBJ2-2; the D gene is possibly TRBD1 (6 bases). The V and J ends lost 8 bases and 4 bases respectively, with 8 bases between them. CDR3 length: 12 amino acids. Germline CDR1 is MRHNA and CDR2 is SNTAGT. This CDR3 reads CASQGPTGELFF. The CDR3 nucleotides are TGTGCCAGCCAGGGGCCCACCGGGGAGCTGTTTTTT.

This chain links TRBV30 with TRBJ2-2; TRBD2 aligns across 7 bases. The CDR3 is 15 residues long. With V trimmed by 2 bases and J by 3 bases, 6 bases remained unmatched. Germline CDR1 reads GTSNPN; CDR2 reads SVGIG (reference sequence). The CDR3: CAWSPGGSDTGELFF. CDR3 coding DNA: TGTGCCTGGAGTCCGGGCGGGAGCGACACCGGGGAGCTGTTTTTT.

This clone was observed a few times. The genes are TRBV7-9 and TRBJ2-3; 13 nucleotides match TRBD2. The CDR3 is 15 residues long. From germline, CDR1 is SEHNR and CDR2 FQNEAQ (reference sequence). With 6 bases clipped from V and 4 bases from J, the junction kept 4 bases outside the gene matches. CDR3 coding DNA: TGTGCCAGCAGTCGGACTAGCGGGAGACCAGATACGCAGTATTTT. This encodes CASSRTSGRPDTQYF.

The V gene is TRBV28, the J gene TRBJ1-2; unclear D gene. The CDR3 consists of 12 residues. CDR1 is MDHEN, CDR2 SYDVKM, per germline. Trimming left V 10 bases short and J 6 bases short, with 15 bases between. CDR3 bases: TGTGCCACCCAACCCCGGGTGGATGGCTACACCTTC. It translates to CATQPRVDGYTF.

This clone has just one count. The V and J genes are TRBV5-6 and TRBJ1-1; 7 positions match TRBD1. The germline gives CDR1 SGHDT, CDR2 YYEEEE. The CDR3 spans 13 residues. V lost 4 bases to trimming and J lost 9 bases; unmatched junction nucleotides: 9. CDR3: CASSPRDSNKAFF. The DNA of the CDR3 is TGTGCCAGCAGCCCCCGGGACAGCAATAAAGCTTTCTTT.

The gene calls are TRBV5-1 and TRBJ1-4; D perhaps matches TRBD1 (5 bases). CDR3 length: 12 amino acids. Germline lookup yields CDR1 SGHRS and CDR2 YFSETQ. Deletions cut 10 bases from V and 3 bases from J, with 10 bases between. The CDR3 DNA reads as TGCGCCTCGGGGGAGCCTAATGAAAAACTGTTTTTT. Its protein is CASGEPNEKLFF.

The chain is built from TRBV7-3 and TRBJ2-2, with 10 positions matching TRBD1. V was pared by 5 bases and J by 0 bases, with 6 bases of the junction left unmatched. The V gene's germline CDR1 is SGHTA and CDR2 FQGTGA. CDR3 size: 17 residues. CDR3: CASSKTGGAPNTGELFF. CDR3 sequence (DNA): TGTGCCAGCAGCAAGACAGGGGGCGCCCCGAACACCGGGGAGCTGTTTTTT.

The gene calls are TRBV6-6 and TRBJ2-5; D may be TRBD1 (5 bases). V gave up 4 bases and J gave up 2 bases, with 14 bases separating them. Germline V gives CDR1 MNHNY, CDR2 SVGAGI (reference sequence). This CDR3 has 15 residues. This CDR3 is CASSFHPGNQETQYF. The CDR3 coding sequence is TGTGCCAGCAGTTTCCACCCAGGGAATCAAGAGACCCAGTACTTC.